Listed here are 5 T cell receptor beta chains from one sample, sequenced in a study of T cell repertoires in cytomegalovirus infection. Their antigens remain unidentified. One entry per CDR3 protein, called by TCRdb with MiXCR from the reads. The table shows about 830,000 distinct CDR3 sequences, with about 31% occurring only once. The material was cultured CD8+ T cells from PBMCs, obtained from culture after CMV antigen stimulation. The receptor source for this set is a human donor in good health (CMV status not recorded). Some clones in this sample may be carry-over from other donors' samples.

The V call is TRBV9, the J call TRBJ2-2; tentatively, D is TRBD2 (5 bases). This CDR3 region has 15 residues. CDR1 SGDLS and CDR2 YYNGEE come from the germline V gene. Trimming took off 0 bases at V and 1 base at J, with 7 bases between the two ends. The chain's CDR3 is CASSVGRGNTGELFF. The DNA for the CDR3 is TGTGCCAGCAGCGTAGGTCGGGGGAACACCGGGGAGCTGTTTTTT.

The chain is built from TRBV28 and TRBJ2-7; 8 nucleotides agree with TRBD1. V gave up 5 bases and J gave up 5 bases; unmatched junction bases: 8. The CDR3 covers 14 residues. Germline CDR1 and CDR2: MDHEN and SYDVKM. CDR3 nucleotides: TGTGCCAGCAGTCCGGACAGGGTTATCCACGAGCAGTACTTC. Protein sequence: CASSPDRVIHEQYF. Drawing the rest from reference TRBV28 and TRBJ2-7, the complete variable domain is DVKVTQSSRYLVKRTGEKVFLECVQDMDHENMFWYRQDPGLGLRLIYFSYDVKMKEKGDIPEGYSVSREKKERFSLILESASTNQTSMYLCASSPDRVIHEQYFGPGTRLTVT.

This clonotype was counted a few times. The CDR3 loop reads CASSLTKIYGYTF. The CDR3, as DNA: TGTGCCAGCAGCCTGACAAAGATCTATGGCTACACCTTC. The chain links TRBV14 to TRBJ1-2; D remains unclear. CDR1 SGHDN and CDR2 FVKESK come from the germline V gene. This CDR3 has 13 residues. V lost 4 bases and J 4 bases, leaving 10 bases between the germline ends.

This clonotype was recorded once. The V call is TRBV6-2 or TRBV6-3, the J call TRBJ2-3, with D possibly TRBD1 on 6 matching bases. CDR1 is MNHEY and CDR2 is SVGEGT in the germline V gene. This CDR3 is built from 16 residues. Trimming left V 2 bases short and J 4 bases short, with 16 bases between. The CDR3 here is CASSYDRNRVSDTQYF. CDR3 nucleotide sequence: TGTGCCAGCAGTTACGATAGGAACAGGGTCTCAGATACGCAGTATTTT.

J is TRBJ1-4 and V is TRBV20-1; 8 bases agree with TRBD1. The trim removed 4 bases at V and 7 bases at J, leaving 2 bases unmatched. Germline CDR1 is DFQATT and CDR2 is SNEGSKA (reference sequence). This CDR3 comprises 12 residues. CDR3 bases: TGCAGTGCTACTACAGGGGGTGAAAAACTGTTTTTT. Encoded protein: CSATTGGEKLFF.